The 21 T cell receptor beta chains reported below all come from one sample, sequenced in a study of blood T cell repertoires in COVID-19. The assay was immunoSEQ multiplex PCR, and TCRdb's table has in-frame clones only and misses some. The sample holds about 460,000 clones, 75% to 90% seen once. Source material: PBMCs or T cells enriched from blood (not recorded which). The receptors originated from a woman aged 60-70 years who had recovered from COVID-19.

The rearrangement links TRBV14 to TRBJ1-1; 7 bases align to TRBD1. Trimming removed 4 bases from V and 4 bases from J; junction bases left unmatched: 9. Germline V gene sequence: CDR1 SGHDN, CDR2 FVKESK. The CDR3 runs to 15 residues. The CDR3 bases are TGTGCCAGCAGCCTTAGACAGGGAAGGGCCACTGAAGCTTTCTTT. It yields the protein CASSLRQGRATEAFF.

The J gene is TRBJ2-2, the V gene TRBV7-9; 9 bases fit TRBD1. The CDR3 spans 15 residues. V shed 1 base, J shed 4 bases, and the junction held 1 base outside the gene matches. Germline V gene sequence: CDR1 SEHNR, CDR2 FQNEAQ (reference sequence). The CDR3 reads CASSLGTGVTGELFF. In nucleotides, the CDR3 is TGTGCCAGCAGCTTAGGGACAGGGGTCACCGGGGAGCTGTTTTTT.

The rearrangement links TRBV6-2 or TRBV6-3 to TRBJ2-5, with 7 positions matching TRBD2. The CDR3 has 14 amino acids. Germline trimming cut 4 bases from V and 1 base from J; bases unmatched to any gene: 3. Germline V CDR1 and CDR2: MNHEY, SVGEGT. The CDR3 region is CASSSRTSQETQYF. DNA of the CDR3: TGTGCCAGCAGTTCCCGGACTAGCCAAGAGACCCAGTACTTC.

This chain uses TRBV28 with TRBJ1-2; D possibly corresponds to TRBD1 (6 bases). This CDR3 comprises 15 residues. The ends were cut back, 2 bases at V and 2 bases at J, with 12 bases in the middle. Germline-derived CDR1 and CDR2 are MDHEN and SYDVKM. CDR3: CASSLNRRGNYGYTF. CDR3 nucleotides: TGTGCCAGCAGTTTAAATCGCAGGGGAAACTATGGCTACACCTTC.

To note about this clone: A read error may account for a junction end that differs from germline. The CDR3 loop reads CASRFSGSGVDTEAFF. The CDR3, as DNA: TGTGCCAGCCGCTTCTCCGGGTCCGGGGTGGATACTGAAGCTTTCTTT. This chain connects TRBV7-9 to TRBJ1-1; D remains unclear. The CDR3 totals 16 residues. Germline V gene sequence: CDR1 SEHNR, CDR2 FQNEAQ (reference sequence).

The rearrangement links TRBV6-5 to TRBJ2-1, with TRBD2 matching 7 bases. V gave up 0 bases and J gave up 3 bases; unmatched junction bases: 5. CDR1 and CDR2 (germline): MNHEY, SVGAGI. The CDR3 runs to 16 residues. The CDR3 here is CASSYSGGGFYNEQFF. Here the CDR3 DNA reads TGTGCCAGCAGTTACTCGGGCGGGGGATTCTACAATGAGCAGTTCTTC.

The chain recombines TRBV2 with TRBJ2-7; maybe TRBD1 (7 bases). Per the germline V gene, CDR1 is SNHLY and CDR2 is FYNNEI. The CDR3 loop spans 12 amino acids. The germline V and J ends were trimmed by 6 bases and 7 bases, with 13 bases remaining between them. CDR3 sequence reads: CASSPTGREQYV. Here the CDR3 DNA reads TGTGCCAGCAGCCCGACAGGGAGGGAGCAGTACGTC.

This clone has just a few counts. V usage is TRBV5-1 and J usage is TRBJ1-4; 7 nucleotides match TRBD1. This CDR3 is built from 15 residues. The germline gives CDR1 SGHRS, CDR2 YFSETQ. J lost 4 bases, V lost 4 bases, and 7 bases had no gene match. The CDR3 DNA reads as TGCGCCAGCAGCCTAGGACAGGTGAATAATGAAAAACTGTTTTTT. Residues: CASSLGQVNNEKLFF.

The genes are TRBV5-1 and TRBJ1-4, with D maybe TRBD1 (5 bases). The CDR3 contains 16 residues. V was clipped by 8 bases and J by 8 bases, with 25 bases between them. Germline V gene data show CDR1 as SGHRS and CDR2 as YFSETQ. For the CDR3, the DNA is TGCGCCAGGGCTATCCGGTTACAGGAGGGTAGGGAAAAACTGTTTTTT. Translated: CARAIRLQEGREKLFF.

The rearrangement uses TRBV7-2 and TRBJ2-5; 9 bases are a match to TRBD1. The CDR3 extends over 15 amino acids. V lost 3 bases to trimming and J lost 4 bases; unmatched junction nucleotides: 6. Germline CDR1 reads SGHTA; CDR2 reads FQGNSA. CDR3 protein: CASSLDGTGRETQYF. The DNA for the CDR3 is TGTGCCAGCAGCTTGGATGGGACAGGGCGAGAGACCCAGTACTTC.

The CDR3 DNA reads as TGCGCCAGCAGCCCGGATACAGGGGTAGAAGGCTATGGCTACACCTTC. This translates into CASSPDTGVEGYGYTF. The chain links TRBV5-1 to TRBJ1-2, with 7 bases lining up with TRBD1. Germline V gives CDR1 SGHRS, CDR2 YFSETQ. The CDR3 length is 16 residues. V trimming: 4 bases; J trimming: 4 bases; junction bases outside the gene matches: 13.

V and J are TRBV29-1 and TRBJ2-5, with 11 bases aligning to TRBD1. This CDR3 has 13 residues. Per the germline V gene, CDR1 is SQVTM and CDR2 is ANQGSEA. Losses at the gene ends were 4 bases for V and 4 bases for J; bases not matched to a gene: 2. The CDR3 reads CSVGGTGGETQYF. The CDR3 region has the DNA TGCAGCGTTGGAGGGACAGGGGGAGAGACCCAGTACTTC.

Concerning this clone itself: This sample also contains other DNA sequences that code for the same CDR3. The rearrangement links TRBV9 to TRBJ1-2; 8 positions match TRBD1. V shed 3 bases, J shed 4 bases, and the junction held 5 bases outside the gene matches. CDR3 length: 14 amino acids. Germline loops: CDR1 SGDLS, CDR2 YYNGEE. The CDR3 region is CASSASTGAYGYTF. CDR3 nucleotides: TGTGCCAGCAGCGCCTCGACAGGGGCCTATGGCTACACCTTC. The variable domain in full, completed from reference TRBV9 and TRBJ1-2, reads DSGVTQTPKHLITATGQRVTLRCSPRSGDLSVYWYQQSLDQGLQFLIQYYNGEERAKGNILERFSAQQFPDLHSELNLSSLELGDSALYFCASSASTGAYGYTFGSGTRLTVV.

The chain recombines TRBV11-2 with TRBJ2-3; D possibly corresponds to TRBD2 (6 bases). Germline V lookup: CDR1 SGHAT, CDR2 FQNNGV. The V end was cut by 3 bases, the J end by 4 bases, with 14 bases between. This CDR3 is 15 amino acids long. The CDR3 nucleotides read TGTGCCAGCAGCTTCCGCCCCCGACTAGCAGATACGCAGTATTTT. Amino acids: CASSFRPRLADTQYF.

The CDR3 protein is CASSLAGDTYGYTF. The CDR3 bases are TGCGCCAGCAGCTTGGCCGGGGATACCTATGGCTACACCTTC. The chain uses TRBV5-1 and TRBJ1-2, with no clear D. With 0 bases removed from V and 4 bases from J, the gap between germline ends came to 10 bases. Germline CDR1 SGHRS, CDR2 YFSETQ. The length of the CDR3 is 14 residues.

This rearrangement joins TRBV7-6 to TRBJ2-2; TRBD2 matches at 7 bases. This CDR3 spans 14 amino acids. Trimming cost V 3 bases and J 2 bases; bases outside gene matches: 0. The germline CDR1 and CDR2 sequences are SGHVS and FNYEAQ. CDR3 DNA: TGTGCCAGCAGCTTGGGACTAAACACCGGGGAGCTGTTTTTT. Residues: CASSLGLNTGELFF.

The chain couples TRBV18 to TRBJ2-4; 7 nucleotides agree with TRBD1. The CDR3 has 13 residues. Germline V gene data show CDR1 as KGHSH and CDR2 as LQKENI. V lost 4 bases and J lost 8; bases outside the gene matches: 5. CDR3 sequence (DNA): TGTGCCAGCTCACAGGCCCAGGGGGACATTCAGTACTTC. Amino acids: CASSQAQGDIQYF.

V gene TRBV19 combines with J gene TRBJ2-1, with 11 bases that match TRBD2. The CDR3 covers 15 residues. The V and J ends lost 5 bases and 4 bases, in that order; junction bases with no gene match: 4. The germline V gene encodes CDR1 LNHDA and CDR2 SQIVND (reference sequence). The CDR3 nucleotides read TGTGCCAGTAGTGGGACTAGCGGCACATACAATGAGCAGTTCTTC. It specifies CASSGTSGTYNEQFF. The variable domain in full, completed from reference TRBV19 and TRBJ2-1, reads DGGITQSPKYLFRKEGQNVTLSCEQNLNHDAMYWYRQDPGQGLRLIYYSQIVNDFQKGDIAEGYSVSREKKESFPLTVTSAQKNPTAFYLCASSGTSGTYNEQFFGPGTRLTVL.

The chain uses TRBV5-4 and TRBJ1-1; the D gene is possibly TRBD1 (6 bases). CDR1 is SGHNT and CDR2 is YYREEE in the germline V gene (reference sequence). V lost 1 base, J lost 0 bases, and 16 bases lay in between. This CDR3 has 17 residues. Here the CDR3 DNA reads TGTGCCAGCAGCTTGCCATCCACAGGGAAGCTGAACACTGAAGCTTTCTTT. It codes for CASSLPSTGKLNTEAFF.

The rearrangement joins TRBV11-3 to TRBJ1-1; possible D gene TRBD1, 6 bases. The CDR3 loop spans 15 amino acids. Germline values: CDR1 SGHNT, CDR2 YENEEA. Trimming took 4 bases from V and 4 from J, leaving 16 bases between them. The CDR3 sequence is CASSSYTGLITEAFF. Here the CDR3 DNA reads TGTGCCAGCAGCTCATATACAGGGTTGATCACTGAAGCTTTCTTT.

This CDR3 reads CASSVTGPPNYGYTF. The CDR3 nucleotides read TGTGCCAGCAGCGTGACAGGCCCCCCTAACTATGGCTACACCTTC. The chain recombines TRBV6-5 with TRBJ1-2, with D perhaps TRBD1 (6 bases). Per the germline V gene, CDR1 is MNHEY and CDR2 is SVGAGI. The germline V and J ends were trimmed by 6 bases and 0 bases, with 14 bases remaining between them. The CDR3 loop spans 15 amino acids.